The subject of this entry is one TCR beta chain. This clonotype appeared a few times. Its antigen is unknown. Base quality data are lacking; no much larger clone is found one base away. TCRdb records Illumina NovaSeq 6000 as the sequencer. TCRalpha and TCRbeta cDNA libraries were constructed by 5'RACE with constant-segment primers, with sample barcodes and unique molecular identifiers being introduced. RNA was extracted from every sample with Trizol reagent. Library amplification was performed in two PCR steps, and a second sample barcode and Illumina TruSeq adapters were introduced in the second step. The libraries were sequenced on an Illumina NovaSeq using 2 x 150 bp paired-end reads. Per the source publication's procedure: Reads were demultiplexed and collapsed into UMI-guided consensus sequences with migec v1.2.7. With mixcr v2.1.11, UMI consensuses were aligned to TRA and TRB V and J templates and assembled into clonotypes. A clonotype was counted as expanded or contracted only if both edgeR and NoisET called the change significant, with noise models trained on biological replicates. edgeR calls used a false discovery rate-adjusted p below 0.01 and a log2 fold-change threshold of 1. As an exploratory analysis of dynamics, max-normalized trajectories of the 1000 most abundant clonotypes were examined with PCA combined with hierarchical clustering. Separately sequenced CD4+ and CD8+ repertoires were used to assign the CD4 or CD8 phenotype of responding clones. TCRdb reprocessed the public reads (quality trimming at Q25 with fastp, clone calling with MiXCR) and kept in-frame beta chains. Rows with one shared CDR3 protein collapse into an entry with the most common genes and DNA. For this entry, the V and J calls and clone size follow TCRdb and not the study's own pipeline. This sample has approximately 450,000 distinct CDR3 sequences in its table, and 15% to 20% of those were observed once. The biggest ten clones account for 9% to 15% of the sample.

This sample is part of a study of T-cell memory formation after mild COVID-19 (dated by TCRdb to about 2021). Study-wide context: TCR sequence clusters from the two donors were found to be largely donor specific. In two donors, T-cell clones that expanded and contracted after mild COVID-19 were followed by sequencing TCRalpha and TCRbeta repertoires longitudinally. Two young, previously healthy adult volunteers made up the cohort, one male and one female.

V gives up 6 bases and J gives up 6 bases, and the segment between their germline ends measures 11 bases. From the cysteine up to the phenylalanine, the CDR3 has a length of 13 residues. The retained sequence is limited to the CDR3, 39 bases, with the frame set at the first base. PBMCs were isolated by Ficoll-Paque density gradient centrifugation. Paper-wide results and their limitations: Contracting CD4+ clones turned up mainly in the CM and EM memory subsets, whereas EMRA was where CD8+ clones were enriched. Clones contracting from day 15 to 85 had balanced CD4/CD8 phenotypes, while a second wave expanding from day 15 to 37 was biased towards CD4+. Some responding clones were detected in pre-infection memory, which suggested that pre-existing cross-reactive memory T cells had joined the SARS-CoV-2 response. Whether the second-wave clones peaking on day 37 were SARS-CoV-2 specific was not confirmed. Only two mild cases were covered by the study, and larger cohorts that include severe cases with pre-infection samples were considered necessary.

This receptor was identified in an adult woman who had mild COVID-19 (a few samples of this study predate the infection). The sample titles of this study are shuffled in the database, so cell type and time point are left out; the donor was told from shared clones. The rearranged chain carries TRBV12-3 or TRBV12-4 and TRBJ2-2; the D gene is possibly TRBD1 or TRBD2, each agreeing over 6 bases. The sequenced sample was PBMCs or a T cell subset sorted from them (not recorded which). For the CDR3, the sequence is CASRRGAAGELFF. The DNA is TGTGCCAGCAGGAGGGGGGCAGCCGGGGAGCTGTTTTTT.